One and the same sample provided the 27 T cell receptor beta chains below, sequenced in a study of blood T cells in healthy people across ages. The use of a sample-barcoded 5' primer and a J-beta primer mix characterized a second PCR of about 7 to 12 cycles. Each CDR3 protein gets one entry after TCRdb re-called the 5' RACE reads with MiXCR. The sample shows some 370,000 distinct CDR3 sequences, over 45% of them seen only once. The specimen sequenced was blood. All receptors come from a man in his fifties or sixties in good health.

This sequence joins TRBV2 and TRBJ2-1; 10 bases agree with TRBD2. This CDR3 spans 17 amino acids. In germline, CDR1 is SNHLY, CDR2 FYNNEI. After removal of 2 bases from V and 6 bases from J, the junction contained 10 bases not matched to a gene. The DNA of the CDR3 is TGTGCCAGCAGTGAACCGTCCCAGCGGGGGGGCCCCAATGAGCAGTTCTTC. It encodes CASSEPSQRGGPNEQFF. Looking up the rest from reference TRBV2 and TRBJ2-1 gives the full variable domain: EPEVTQTPSHQVTQMGQEVILRCVPISNHLYFYWYRQILGQKVEFLVSFYNNEISEKSEIFDDQFSVERPDGSNFTLKIRSTKLEDSAMYFCASSEPSQRGGPNEQFFGPGTRLTVL.

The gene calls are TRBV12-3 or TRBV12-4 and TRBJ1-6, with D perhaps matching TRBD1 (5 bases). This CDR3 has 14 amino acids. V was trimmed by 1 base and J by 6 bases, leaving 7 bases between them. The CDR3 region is CASSLGQTNSPLHF. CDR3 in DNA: TGTGCCAGCAGTTTAGGACAGACTAATTCACCCCTCCACTTT.

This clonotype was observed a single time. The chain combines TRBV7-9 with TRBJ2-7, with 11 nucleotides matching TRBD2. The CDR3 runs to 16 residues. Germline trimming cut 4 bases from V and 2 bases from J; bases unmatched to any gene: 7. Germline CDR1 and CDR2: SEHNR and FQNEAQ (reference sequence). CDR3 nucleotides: TGTGCCAGCAGCTCTTTTACTAGCGGGGGCACCTACGAGCAGTACTTC. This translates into CASSSFTSGGTYEQYF.

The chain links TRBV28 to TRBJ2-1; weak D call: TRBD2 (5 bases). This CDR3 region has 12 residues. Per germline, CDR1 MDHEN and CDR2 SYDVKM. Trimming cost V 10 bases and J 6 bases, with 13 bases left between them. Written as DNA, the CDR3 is TGTGCCACCCGAGCGGAGTCCAATGAGCAGTTCTTC. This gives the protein CATRAESNEQFF.

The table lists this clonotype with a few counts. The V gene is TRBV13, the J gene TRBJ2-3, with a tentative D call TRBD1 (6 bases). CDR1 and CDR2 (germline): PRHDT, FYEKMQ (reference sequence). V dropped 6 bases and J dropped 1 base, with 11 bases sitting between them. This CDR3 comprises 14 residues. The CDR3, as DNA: TGTGCCAGCAGACCCAGGGGAGGCACAGATACGCAGTATTTT. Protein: CASRPRGGTDTQYF.

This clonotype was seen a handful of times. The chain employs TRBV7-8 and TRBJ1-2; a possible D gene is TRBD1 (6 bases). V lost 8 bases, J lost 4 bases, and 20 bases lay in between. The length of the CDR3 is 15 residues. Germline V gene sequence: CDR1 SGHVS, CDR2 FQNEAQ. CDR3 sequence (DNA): TGTGCCAGCTTGGCTGAATGGGGGGCGACCTATGGCTACACCTTC. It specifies CASLAEWGATYGYTF.

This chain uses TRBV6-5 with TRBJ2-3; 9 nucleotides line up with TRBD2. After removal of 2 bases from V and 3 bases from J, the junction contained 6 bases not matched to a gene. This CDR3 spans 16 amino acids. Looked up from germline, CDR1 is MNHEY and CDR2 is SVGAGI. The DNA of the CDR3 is TGTGCCAGCAGTTACCATAGCGGGAGTAAGACAGATACGCAGTATTTT. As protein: CASSYHSGSKTDTQYF.

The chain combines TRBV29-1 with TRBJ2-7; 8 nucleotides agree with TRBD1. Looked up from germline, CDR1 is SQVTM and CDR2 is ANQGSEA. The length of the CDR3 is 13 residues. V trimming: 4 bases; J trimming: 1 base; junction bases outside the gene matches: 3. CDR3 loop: CSVGGQVSYEQYF. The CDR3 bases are TGCAGCGTTGGGGGACAGGTATCCTACGAGCAGTACTTC.

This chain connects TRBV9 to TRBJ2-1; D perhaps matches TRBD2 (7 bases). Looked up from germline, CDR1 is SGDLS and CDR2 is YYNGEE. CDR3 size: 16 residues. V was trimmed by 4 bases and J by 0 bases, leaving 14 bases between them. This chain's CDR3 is CASSPGGAASYNEQFF. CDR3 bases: TGTGCCAGCAGCCCTGGGGGGGCGGCCTCCTACAATGAGCAGTTCTTC.

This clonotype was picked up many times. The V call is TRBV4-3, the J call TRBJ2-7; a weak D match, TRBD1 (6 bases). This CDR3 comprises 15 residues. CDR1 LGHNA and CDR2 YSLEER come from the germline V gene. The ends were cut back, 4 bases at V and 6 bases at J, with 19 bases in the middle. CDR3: CASSPKGQGPSEQYF. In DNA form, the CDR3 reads TGCGCCAGCAGCCCGAAGGGCCAGGGGCCTTCCGAGCAGTACTTC.

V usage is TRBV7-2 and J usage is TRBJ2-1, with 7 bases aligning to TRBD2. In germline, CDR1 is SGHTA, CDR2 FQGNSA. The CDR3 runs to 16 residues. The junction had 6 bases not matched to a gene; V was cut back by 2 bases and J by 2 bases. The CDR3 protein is CASSLTFAGAYNEQFF. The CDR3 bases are TGTGCCAGCAGCTTAACGTTTGCGGGAGCCTACAATGAGCAGTTCTTC.

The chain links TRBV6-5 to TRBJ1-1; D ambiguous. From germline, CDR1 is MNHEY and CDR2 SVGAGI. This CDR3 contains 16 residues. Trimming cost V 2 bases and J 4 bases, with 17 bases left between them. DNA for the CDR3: TGTGCCAGCAGTTACGGCTTGGCGCTTTTGCGCACTGAAGCTTTCTTT. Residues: CASSYGLALLRTEAFF.

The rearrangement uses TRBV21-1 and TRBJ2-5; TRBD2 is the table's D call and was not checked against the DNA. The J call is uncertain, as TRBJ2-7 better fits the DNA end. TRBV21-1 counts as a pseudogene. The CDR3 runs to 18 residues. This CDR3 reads CASSKTGGLAPSSYEQYF. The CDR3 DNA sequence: TGTGCCAGCAGCAAAACGGGTGGGCTAGCGCCCAGCTCCTACGAGCAGTACTTC.

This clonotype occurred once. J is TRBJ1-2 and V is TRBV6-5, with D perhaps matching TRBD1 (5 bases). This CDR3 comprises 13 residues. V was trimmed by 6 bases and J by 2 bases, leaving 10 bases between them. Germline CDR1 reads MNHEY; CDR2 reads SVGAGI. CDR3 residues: CASRPDRNYGYTF. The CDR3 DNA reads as TGTGCCAGCAGACCTGACAGAAACTATGGCTACACCTTC.

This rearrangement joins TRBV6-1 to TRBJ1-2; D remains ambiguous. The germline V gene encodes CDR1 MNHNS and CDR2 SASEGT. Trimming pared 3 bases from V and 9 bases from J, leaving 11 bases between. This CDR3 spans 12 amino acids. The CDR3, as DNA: TGTGCCAGCAGTGATTATGTGGAAAGCTACACCTTC. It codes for CASSDYVESYTF.

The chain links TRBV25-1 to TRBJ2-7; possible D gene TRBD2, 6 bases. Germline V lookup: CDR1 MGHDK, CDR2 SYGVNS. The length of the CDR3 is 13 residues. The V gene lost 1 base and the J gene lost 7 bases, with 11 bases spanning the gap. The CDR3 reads CASSEWDAGEQYF. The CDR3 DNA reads TGTGCCAGCAGTGAATGGGACGCGGGGGAGCAGTACTTC.

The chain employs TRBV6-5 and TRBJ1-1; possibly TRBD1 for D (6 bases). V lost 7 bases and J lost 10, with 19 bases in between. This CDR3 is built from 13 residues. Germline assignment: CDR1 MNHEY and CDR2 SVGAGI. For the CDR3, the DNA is TGTGCCAGCACCGGAGGACAGTCCCGGACAGCTTTCTTT. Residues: CASTGGQSRTAFF.

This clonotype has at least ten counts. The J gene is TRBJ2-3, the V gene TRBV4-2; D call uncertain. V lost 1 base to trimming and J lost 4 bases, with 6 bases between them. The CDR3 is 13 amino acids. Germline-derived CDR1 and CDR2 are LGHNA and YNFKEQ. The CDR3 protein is CASSQGHSDTQYF. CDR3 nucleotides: TGTGCCAGCAGCCAAGGACATTCAGATACGCAGTATTTT.

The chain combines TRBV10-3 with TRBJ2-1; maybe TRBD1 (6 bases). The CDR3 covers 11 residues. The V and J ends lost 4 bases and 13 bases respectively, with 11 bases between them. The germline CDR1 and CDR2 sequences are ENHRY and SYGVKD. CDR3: CAISGSGHQFF. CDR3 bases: TGTGCCATCAGTGGATCGGGACACCAGTTCTTC.

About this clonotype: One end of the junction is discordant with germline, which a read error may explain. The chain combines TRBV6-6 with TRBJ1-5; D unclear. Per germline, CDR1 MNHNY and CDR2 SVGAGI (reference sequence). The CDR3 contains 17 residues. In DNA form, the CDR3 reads TGTACCAGCAGTTACTCGAGCAGCGTCGGGTGGAATCAGCCCCAGCATTTT. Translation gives CTSSYSSSVGWNQPQHF.

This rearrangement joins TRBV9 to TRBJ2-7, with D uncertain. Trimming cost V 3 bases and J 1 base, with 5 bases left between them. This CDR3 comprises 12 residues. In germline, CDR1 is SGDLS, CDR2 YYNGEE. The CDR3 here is CASSGVSYEQYF. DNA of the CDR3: TGTGCCAGCAGCGGGGTTTCCTACGAGCAGTACTTC.

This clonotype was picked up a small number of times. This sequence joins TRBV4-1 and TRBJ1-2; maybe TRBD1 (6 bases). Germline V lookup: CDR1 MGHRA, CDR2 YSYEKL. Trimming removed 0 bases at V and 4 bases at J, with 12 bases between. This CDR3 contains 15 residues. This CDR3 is CASSQEWGPSYGYTF. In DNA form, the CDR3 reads TGCGCCAGCAGCCAAGAATGGGGGCCTTCCTATGGCTACACCTTC.

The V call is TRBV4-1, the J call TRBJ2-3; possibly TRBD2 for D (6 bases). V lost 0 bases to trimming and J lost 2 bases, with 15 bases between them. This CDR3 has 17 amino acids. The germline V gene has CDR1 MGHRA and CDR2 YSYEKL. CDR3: CASSQDRDSGATDTQYF. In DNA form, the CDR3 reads TGCGCCAGCAGCCAAGATCGGGATAGCGGAGCCACAGATACGCAGTATTTT.

The CDR3 region has the DNA TGTGCCAGCGGGGGGACTAGCAGCATCAATGAGCAGTTCTTC. Its protein is CASGGTSSINEQFF. The J gene is TRBJ2-1, the V gene TRBV5-8; 9 bases are a match to TRBD2. This CDR3 has 14 amino acids. Trimming took 7 bases from V and 6 from J; bases not matched to a gene: 8. Germline V gives CDR1 SGHTS, CDR2 YDEGEE.

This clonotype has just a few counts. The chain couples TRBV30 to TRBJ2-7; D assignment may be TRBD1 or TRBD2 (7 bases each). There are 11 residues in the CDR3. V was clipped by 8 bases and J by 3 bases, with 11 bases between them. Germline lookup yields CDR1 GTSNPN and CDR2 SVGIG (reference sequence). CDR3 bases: TGTGCCAGCGGGACAGACTACGAGCAGTACTTC. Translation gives CASGTDYEQYF.

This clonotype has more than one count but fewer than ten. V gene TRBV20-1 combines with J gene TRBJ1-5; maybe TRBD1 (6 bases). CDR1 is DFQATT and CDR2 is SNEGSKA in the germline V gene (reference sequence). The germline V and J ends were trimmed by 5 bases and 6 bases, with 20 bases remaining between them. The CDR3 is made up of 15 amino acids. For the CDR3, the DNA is TGCAGTGCTCCCACCGGGACATCGGGGAGTCAGCCCCAGCATTTT. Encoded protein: CSAPTGTSGSQPQHF.

CDR3 region: CATSGTGPWGGANVLTF. CDR3 DNA sequence: TGTGCCACCTCCGGGACAGGGCCTTGGGGAGGGGCCAACGTCCTGACTTTC. The chain combines TRBV11-2 with TRBJ2-6, with 9 nucleotides matching TRBD1. The CDR3 totals 17 residues. Germline V gene data show CDR1 as SGHAT and CDR2 as FQNNGV. J lost 4 bases, V lost 10 bases, and 14 bases had no gene match.